These T cell receptor beta chains were read from a single sample in a study of blood T cells in healthy people across ages. TCRdb re-called the 5' RACE reads through MiXCR, storing one row per CDR3 protein. The sample shows fewer than 1,200,000 distinct CDR3 sequences, about 23% of them seen only once. The sample was also reused in another study, on T cells of mothers and their children.

Sequencing was done on a sample of blood. The source of these receptors is a girl under 10 years old in good health. Both conserved end residues are part of each CDR3. The D gene is left open where the match is weak. Clone size, where shown, is once, few, many, or a class for clones that have expanded.

D gene: TRBD1; clone size: few; V gene: TRBV29-1; J gene: TRBJ1-2; CDR3 protein: CSVEDRWTGTHYGYTF; CDR3 DNA: TGCAGCGTTGAAGATCGATGGACAGGGACTCACTATGGCTACACCTTC
D gene: NA; clone size: NA; V gene: TRBV9; J gene: TRBJ2-6; CDR3 protein: CASSGGRAGANVLTF; CDR3 DNA: TGTGCCAGCAGCGGAGGCAGGGCCGGGGCCAACGTCCTGACTTTC
D gene: TRBD2; clone size: NA; V gene: TRBV29-1; J gene: TRBJ2-7; CDR3 protein: CSVSLGLAGVSEQYF; CDR3 DNA: TGCAGCGTATCTTTGGGACTAGCGGGAGTGAGCGAGCAGTACTTC
D gene: NA; clone size: few; V gene: TRBV20-1; J gene: TRBJ2-7; CDR3 protein: CSARENLFSGAAYEQYF; CDR3 DNA: TGCAGTGCTAGAGAGAATCTTTTTAGTGGGGCCGCCTACGAGCAGTACTTC
D gene: NA; clone size: NA; V gene: TRBV27; J gene: TRBJ1-4; CDR3 protein: CASSLLKGWGSNEKLFF; CDR3 DNA: TGTGCCAGCAGTTTATTAAAGGGTTGGGGCTCTAATGAAAAACTGTTTTTT
D gene: NA; clone size: few; V gene: TRBV6-5; J gene: TRBJ2-5; CDR3 protein: CASSYVEAVKGTQYF; CDR3 DNA: TGTGCCAGCAGTTACGTCGAGGCAGTTAAGGGGACCCAGTACTTC
D gene: NA; clone size: few; V gene: TRBV7-2; J gene: TRBJ2-1; CDR3 protein: CASSLARISYNEQFF; CDR3 DNA: TGTGCCAGCAGCTTGGCGCGAATCTCCTACAATGAGCAGTTCTTC
D gene: TRBD1; clone size: NA; V gene: TRBV28; J gene: TRBJ2-5; CDR3 protein: CASSLDRDGLETQYF; CDR3 DNA: TGTGCCAGCAGTTTAGACAGGGACGGATTGGAGACCCAGTACTTC
D gene: NA; clone size: few; V gene: TRBV5-5; J gene: TRBJ2-5; CDR3 protein: CASSLESLNAETQYF; CDR3 DNA: TGTGCCAGCAGCTTAGAGAGTCTCAACGCGGAGACCCAGTACTTC
D gene: NA; clone size: NA; V gene: TRBV4-3; J gene: TRBJ1-1; CDR3 protein: CASSQDLLLGDPAFF; CDR3 DNA: TGCGCCAGCAGCCAAGATTTGCTCCTCGGGGACCCAGCTTTCTTT
D gene: NA; clone size: NA; V gene: TRBV4-2; J gene: TRBJ2-3; CDR3 protein: CASSQDTSRTDTQYF; CDR3 DNA: TGTGCCAGCAGCCAAGATACTAGCCGCACAGATACGCAGTATTTT
D gene: TRBD2; clone size: NA; V gene: TRBV5-1; J gene: TRBJ2-3; CDR3 protein: CASSLVAGLSTDTQYF; CDR3 DNA: TGCGCCAGCAGCTTGGTTGCGGGACTAAGCACAGATACGCAGTATTTT
D gene: NA; clone size: NA; V gene: TRBV2; J gene: TRBJ2-7; CDR3 protein: CASSEWGSEQYF; CDR3 DNA: TGTGCCAGCAGTGAATGGGGGAGTGAGCAGTACTTC
D gene: NA; clone size: NA; V gene: TRBV10-3; J gene: TRBJ2-7; CDR3 protein: CAISVLGEQYF; CDR3 DNA: TGTGCCATCAGTGTCCTGGGGGAGCAGTACTTC
D gene: NA; clone size: few; V gene: TRBV2; J gene: TRBJ2-1; CDR3 protein: CASSEGRRGGQFF; CDR3 DNA: TGTGCCAGCAGTGAAGGACGGAGAGGGGGACAGTTCTTC
D gene: NA; clone size: many; V gene: TRBV7-3; J gene: TRBJ2-1; CDR3 protein: CASSWGPVTDEQFF; CDR3 DNA: TGTGCCAGCAGCTGGGGGCCCGTGACGGATGAGCAGTTCTTC
D gene: NA; clone size: NA; V gene: TRBV11-2; J gene: TRBJ1-6; CDR3 protein: CASSEINSPLHF; CDR3 DNA: TGTGCCAGCAGCGAAATCAATTCACCCCTCCACTTT
D gene: NA; clone size: few; V gene: TRBV4-1; J gene: TRBJ1-1; CDR3 protein: CASSHPPDGDTEAFF; CDR3 DNA: TGCGCCAGCAGCCATCCGCCAGACGGAGACACTGAAGCTTTCTTT
D gene: TRBD2; clone size: few; V gene: TRBV15; J gene: TRBJ2-1; CDR3 protein: CATSGRLAGQDNEQFF; CDR3 DNA: TGTGCCACCAGCGGTAGACTAGCGGGACAGGACAATGAGCAGTTCTTC
D gene: TRBD1; clone size: few; V gene: TRBV5-6; J gene: TRBJ2-5; CDR3 protein: CASSLEWTGGFPGETQYF; CDR3 DNA: TGTGCCAGCAGCTTGGAATGGACAGGGGGCTTCCCTGGAGAGACCCAGTACTTC
D gene: NA; clone size: NA; V gene: TRBV6-5; J gene: TRBJ2-7; CDR3 protein: CASSSPGASEQYF; CDR3 DNA: TGTGCCAGCAGTTCCCCGGGGGCGAGCGAGCAGTACTTC
D gene: NA; clone size: few; V gene: TRBV7-9; J gene: TRBJ2-4; CDR3 protein: CASSLEGVNIQYF; CDR3 DNA: TGTGCCAGCAGCTTGGAGGGGGTCAACATTCAGTACTTC
D gene: NA; clone size: NA; V gene: TRBV20-1; J gene: TRBJ1-3; CDR3 protein: CSAEPTESGNTIYF; CDR3 DNA: TGCAGTGCCGAACCGACCGAATCTGGAAACACCATATATTTT
D gene: NA; clone size: NA; V gene: TRBV7-6; J gene: TRBJ2-6; CDR3 protein: CASSLAYSGANVLTF; CDR3 DNA: TGTGCCAGCAGCTTAGCTTACTCTGGGGCCAACGTCCTGACTTTT
D gene: TRBD1; clone size: few; V gene: TRBV19; J gene: TRBJ1-2; CDR3 protein: CASSLHSPTGGREGYTF; CDR3 DNA: TGTGCCAGTAGTCTACATTCCCCGACAGGGGGTCGCGAGGGCTACACCTTC
D gene: TRBD2; clone size: NA; V gene: TRBV7-9; J gene: TRBJ2-3; CDR3 protein: CASTRGTSGDKYTQYF; CDR3 DNA: TGTGCCAGCACTCGCGGGACTAGCGGGGATAAGTATACGCAGTATTTT
D gene: NA; clone size: few; V gene: TRBV15; J gene: TRBJ2-7; CDR3 protein: CATSRPPGRVYEQYF; CDR3 DNA: TGTGCCACCAGCAGACCCCCTGGCAGGGTTTACGAGCAGTACTTC
D gene: NA; clone size: few; V gene: TRBV2; J gene: TRBJ2-3; CDR3 protein: CASNPSGVFGTDTQYF; CDR3 DNA: TGTGCCAGCAACCCCAGCGGAGTGTTTGGCACAGATACGCAGTATTTT
D gene: TRBD1; clone size: NA; V gene: TRBV5-1; J gene: TRBJ2-1; CDR3 protein: CASSTGQGEINEQFF; CDR3 DNA: TGCGCCAGCAGCACGGGACAGGGGGAGATCAATGAGCAGTTCTTC
D gene: NA; clone size: NA; V gene: TRBV28; J gene: TRBJ1-5; CDR3 protein: CASSFYRERAQPQHF; CDR3 DNA: TGTGCCAGCAGTTTTTACAGGGAGAGGGCTCAGCCCCAGCATTTT
D gene: NA; clone size: NA; V gene: TRBV5-5; J gene: TRBJ2-7; CDR3 protein: CASSLRTARYEQYF; CDR3 DNA: TGTGCCAGCAGCTTGCGCACAGCGCGCTACGAGCAGTACTTC
D gene: NA; clone size: NA; V gene: TRBV15; J gene: TRBJ2-3; CDR3 protein: CATSRDPAVTDTQYF; CDR3 DNA: TGTGCCACCAGCAGAGATCCAGCAGTCACAGATACGCAGTATTTT
D gene: NA; clone size: few; V gene: TRBV27; J gene: TRBJ2-5; CDR3 protein: CASSLSFLAGETQYF; CDR3 DNA: TGTGCCAGCAGTTTATCGTTTCTAGCCGGCGAGACCCAGTACTTC
D gene: NA; clone size: few; V gene: TRBV20-1; J gene: TRBJ2-1; CDR3 protein: CSATSGFYGNEQFF; CDR3 DNA: TGCAGTGCTACCAGCGGGTTCTACGGCAATGAGCAGTTCTTC
D gene: NA; clone size: NA; V gene: TRBV29-1; J gene: TRBJ2-5; CDR3 protein: CSVNDRGAQETQYF; CDR3 DNA: TGCAGCGTTAACGACCGGGGAGCCCAAGAGACCCAGTACTTC
D gene: TRBD2; clone size: few; V gene: TRBV6-5; J gene: TRBJ2-1; CDR3 protein: CASSYLAGGPFSYNEQFF; CDR3 DNA: TGTGCCAGCAGTTACCTAGCGGGAGGGCCTTTCAGCTACAATGAGCAGTTCTTC
D gene: NA; clone size: few; V gene: TRBV20-1; J gene: TRBJ2-7; CDR3 protein: CSAGHYDTYEQYF; CDR3 DNA: TGCAGTGCCGGGCACTACGACACCTACGAGCAGTACTTC
D gene: TRBD2; clone size: few; V gene: TRBV7-8; J gene: TRBJ2-1; CDR3 protein: CASSLKFSGVPYNEQFF; CDR3 DNA: TGTGCCAGCAGCTTAAAGTTCAGCGGGGTACCCTACAATGAGCAGTTCTTC
D gene: NA; clone size: few; V gene: TRBV7-9; J gene: TRBJ2-2; CDR3 protein: CASSDTGTFDTGELFF; CDR3 DNA: TGTGCCAGCAGCGACACCGGGACGTTCGACACCGGGGAGCTGTTTTTT
D gene: TRBD2; clone size: NA; V gene: TRBV27; J gene: TRBJ2-1; CDR3 protein: CASRLGVAGPFEQFF; CDR3 DNA: TGTGCCAGCAGGCTGGGGGTAGCGGGGCCATTTGAGCAGTTCTTC
D gene: TRBD2; clone size: NA; V gene: TRBV10-3; J gene: TRBJ2-3; CDR3 protein: CAIRSPVVAGGSTDTQYF; CDR3 DNA: TGTGCCATCAGGAGCCCCGTGGTAGCGGGGGGGAGCACAGATACGCAGTATTTT
D gene: TRBD1; clone size: few; V gene: TRBV28; J gene: TRBJ2-6; CDR3 protein: CASSPFYGQGMGANVLTF; CDR3 DNA: TGTGCCAGCAGTCCTTTCTATGGACAGGGTATGGGGGCCAACGTCCTGACTTTC
D gene: NA; clone size: NA; V gene: TRBV5-5; J gene: TRBJ2-1; CDR3 protein: CASIDEGGEQFF; CDR3 DNA: TGTGCCAGCATTGATGAGGGGGGTGAGCAGTTCTTC
D gene: NA; clone size: NA; V gene: TRBV12-3/TRBV12-4; J gene: TRBJ2-3; CDR3 protein: CASSLSRGRTDTQYF; CDR3 DNA: TGTGCCAGCAGTCTAAGTCGGGGACGCACAGATACGCAGTATTTT
D gene: NA; clone size: few; V gene: TRBV6-2/TRBV6-3; J gene: TRBJ2-5; CDR3 protein: CASSTYPGGRETQYF; CDR3 DNA: TGTGCCAGCAGTACCTACCCTGGCGGGCGAGAGACCCAGTACTTC
D gene: TRBD2; clone size: few; V gene: TRBV10-3; J gene: TRBJ2-5; CDR3 protein: CAIGSPGLAGETQYF; CDR3 DNA: TGTGCCATCGGCTCACCGGGACTAGCGGGAGAGACCCAGTACTTC
D gene: NA; clone size: few; V gene: TRBV7-8; J gene: TRBJ2-5; CDR3 protein: CASSYRDMGREQYF; CDR3 DNA: TGTGCCAGCAGCTACCGGGACATGGGGCGGGAGCAGTACTTC
D gene: NA; clone size: NA; V gene: TRBV29-1; J gene: TRBJ2-1; CDR3 protein: CSVGGTNTYNEQFF; CDR3 DNA: TGCAGCGTTGGTGGGACAAATACCTACAATGAGCAGTTCTTC
D gene: NA; clone size: many; V gene: TRBV5-4; J gene: TRBJ2-3; CDR3 protein: CASSFGGRDTQYF; CDR3 DNA: TGTGCCAGCAGCTTTGGAGGCAGAGATACGCAGTATTTT
D gene: NA; clone size: few; V gene: TRBV5-5; J gene: TRBJ2-7; CDR3 protein: CASSLERHYEQYF; CDR3 DNA: TGTGCCAGCAGCTTGGAACGGCACTACGAGCAGTACTTC
D gene: TRBD1; clone size: NA; V gene: TRBV29-1; J gene: TRBJ2-2; CDR3 protein: CSVSFRQGPNYLNTGELFF; CDR3 DNA: TGCAGCGTATCCTTTAGACAGGGTCCCAACTACTTGAACACCGGGGAGCTGTTTTTT
D gene: NA; clone size: NA; V gene: TRBV7-9; J gene: TRBJ1-1; CDR3 protein: CASSPVPLNTEAFF; CDR3 DNA: TGTGCCAGCAGCCCCGTACCCTTGAACACTGAAGCTTTCTTT
D gene: TRBD1; clone size: NA; V gene: TRBV29-1; J gene: TRBJ2-5; CDR3 protein: CNAPGQGWSAETQYF; CDR3 DNA: TGCAACGCCCCGGGACAGGGATGGAGTGCAGAGACCCAGTACTTC
D gene: TRBD1; clone size: few; V gene: TRBV27; J gene: TRBJ1-2; CDR3 protein: CASRDPGTGYYGYTF; CDR3 DNA: TGTGCCAGCAGAGACCCCGGGACAGGTTACTATGGCTACACCTTC
D gene: NA; clone size: few; V gene: TRBV5-5; J gene: TRBJ2-3; CDR3 protein: CASYVGHKITDTQYF; CDR3 DNA: TGTGCCAGCTATGTTGGACACAAAATCACAGATACGCAGTATTTT